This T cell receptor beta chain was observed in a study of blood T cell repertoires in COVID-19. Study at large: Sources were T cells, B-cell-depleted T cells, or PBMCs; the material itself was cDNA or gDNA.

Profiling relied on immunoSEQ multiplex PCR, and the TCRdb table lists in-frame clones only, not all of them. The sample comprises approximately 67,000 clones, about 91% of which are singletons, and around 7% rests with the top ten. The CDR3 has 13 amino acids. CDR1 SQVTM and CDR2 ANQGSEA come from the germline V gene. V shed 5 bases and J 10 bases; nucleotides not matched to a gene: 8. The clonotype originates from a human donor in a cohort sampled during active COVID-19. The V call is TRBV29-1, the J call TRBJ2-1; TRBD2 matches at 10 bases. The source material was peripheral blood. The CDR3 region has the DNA TGCAGCGTTCAGATGCTAGCGGGGGTCGAGCAGTTCTTC. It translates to CSVQMLAGVEQFF.